The 16 T cell receptor beta chains below all came from one sample that was sequenced in a study of PD-L1 blockade in urothelial cancer. Time point in this sample: peripheral blood 6 weeks after treatment start. Profiled with immunoSEQ multiplex PCR; TCRdb holds only in-frame clones, not every one. This table holds 30,000 or so clones, 89% found once. The material was PBMCs, obtained around atezolizumab (anti-PD-L1) treatment. The receptors originated from a man aged 80 or over with urothelial cancer.

The chain employs TRBV19 and TRBJ1-1, with D tentatively TRBD1 (5 bases). V lost 5 bases to trimming and J lost 4 bases, with 14 bases between them. The CDR3 covers 14 residues. Germline V gene data show CDR1 as LNHDA and CDR2 as SQIVND (reference sequence). The chain's CDR3 is CASSAGQMGTEAFF. The CDR3, as DNA: TGTGCCAGTAGTGCAGGACAAATGGGCACTGAAGCTTTCTTT.

This clone showed up just once. The chain combines TRBV6-1 with TRBJ1-1, with D hard to call. V shed 3 bases and J shed 11 bases, with 13 bases lying between them. Germline V lookup: CDR1 MNHNS, CDR2 SASEGT. This CDR3 has 12 residues. Written as DNA, the CDR3 is TGTGCCAGCAGTGATTGGGCCTTGGGCGCTTTCTTT. Its translation is CASSDWALGAFF.

The J gene is TRBJ2-3, the V gene TRBV11-1; 11 bases are shared with TRBD1. Germline CDR1 and CDR2: SGHAT and FQDESV (reference sequence). Unmatched junction bases numbered 5, after V lost 4 bases and J lost 5 bases. The CDR3 runs 15 residues. CDR3 protein: CASSSSDRGQDTQYF. In nucleotides, the CDR3 is TGTGCCAGCAGCTCATCGGACAGGGGGCAAGATACGCAGTATTTT.

The CDR3: CATSSVAGTGELFF. In DNA form, the CDR3 reads TGTGCCACCAGCAGCGTAGCGGGAACGGGGGAGCTGTTTTTT. The chain employs TRBV15 and TRBJ2-2; 8 positions match TRBD2. CDR1 is LNHNV and CDR2 is YYDKDF in the germline V gene (reference sequence). V was clipped by 3 bases and J by 8 bases; unmatched bases: 5. CDR3 length equals 14 residues.

The V gene is TRBV9, the J gene TRBJ2-2; 7 positions match TRBD1. The CDR3 loop spans 14 amino acids. Trimming at V came to 3 bases and at J to 5 bases, leaving 4 bases not matched to a gene. CDR1 is SGDLS, CDR2 YYNGEE, per germline. CDR3 sequence: CASSAYRGTGELFF. Here the CDR3 DNA reads TGTGCCAGCAGCGCATACAGGGGAACCGGGGAGCTGTTTTTT.

The chain employs TRBV2 and TRBJ2-2; 11 nucleotides match TRBD1. CDR3 size: 17 residues. Germline V gives CDR1 SNHLY, CDR2 FYNNEI. V gave up 7 bases and J gave up 4 bases; unmatched junction bases: 11. CDR3 sequence: CASNPSTGTGGTGELFF. The CDR3 bases are TGTGCCAGCAATCCAAGCACCGGGACAGGGGGCACCGGGGAGCTGTTTTTT.

The chain links TRBV25-1 to TRBJ2-7, with 7 bases fitting TRBD2. Germline V gene data show CDR1 as MGHDK and CDR2 as SYGVNS. CDR3 length: 14 amino acids. J gave up 0 bases and V 8 bases, and 7 bases lay outside the gene matches. CDR3 sequence: CASGEAGNSYEQYF. The CDR3 DNA sequence: TGTGCCAGCGGAGAAGCGGGAAACTCCTACGAGCAGTACTTC.

This clone is a singleton in its sample. V usage is TRBV27 and J usage is TRBJ2-7, with 8 bases lining up with TRBD1. The CDR3 has 14 amino acids. With V trimmed by 8 bases and J by 9 bases, 15 bases remained unmatched. Germline CDR1 and CDR2: MNHEY and SMNVEV (reference sequence). The CDR3 DNA reads TGTGCCAGCTCCCTTACGCCAAACAGGGGGATGCAGTACTTC. This gives the protein CASSLTPNRGMQYF.

This chain joins TRBV28 and TRBJ1-1; a weak D match, TRBD1 (6 bases). V was shortened by 6 bases and J by 3 bases, with 11 bases between the two germline ends. Germline lookup yields CDR1 MDHEN and CDR2 SYDVKM. CDR3 length equals 13 residues. CDR3: CASRRDTYTEAFF. The CDR3 DNA sequence: TGTGCCAGCAGGAGGGACACCTACACTGAAGCTTTCTTT.

The chain carries TRBV19 and TRBJ1-1; tentatively, D is TRBD1 (5 bases). Germline V gene sequence: CDR1 LNHDA, CDR2 SQIVND (reference sequence). The CDR3 contains 16 residues. Trimming stripped 3 bases from V and 0 bases from J, with 14 bases between. CDR3 sequence (DNA): TGTGCCAGTAGTATGATTGGCGGGGGGGTGAACACTGAAGCTTTCTTT. Translation: CASSMIGGGVNTEAFF. Drawing the rest from reference TRBV19 and TRBJ1-1, the complete variable domain is DGGITQSPKYLFRKEGQNVTLSCEQNLNHDAMYWYRQDPGQGLRLIYYSQIVNDFQKGDIAEGYSVSREKKESFPLTVTSAQKNPTAFYLCASSMIGGGVNTEAFFGQGTRLTVV.

The chain carries TRBV11-2 and TRBJ1-3; 9 nucleotides agree with TRBD1. J lost 7 bases, V lost 4 bases, and 8 bases had no gene match. The V gene's germline CDR1 is SGHAT and CDR2 FQNNGV. The CDR3 length is 15 residues. This chain's CDR3 is CASSSQTGGSNTIYF. The CDR3 DNA reads TGTGCCAGCAGCTCCCAGACAGGGGGTTCTAACACCATATATTTT.

The DNA for the CDR3 is TGCGCCAGCAGGTTAGACAGGGGTCCGGGCGAGCAGTACTTC. Translating gives CASRLDRGPGEQYF. The V call is TRBV5-1, the J call TRBJ2-7; 8 positions agree with TRBD1. V shed 5 bases and J 6 bases; nucleotides not matched to a gene: 10. Germline loops: CDR1 SGHRS, CDR2 YFSETQ. The CDR3 spans 14 residues.

The chain joins TRBV6-6 to TRBJ2-5; D may be TRBD1 (6 bases). The germline V and J ends were trimmed by 5 bases and 5 bases, with 9 bases remaining between them. Per germline, CDR1 MNHNY and CDR2 SVGAGI (reference sequence). The CDR3 loop spans 12 amino acids. The CDR3 DNA sequence: TGTGCCAGCAGTAATCAGGGGGAGACCCAGTACTTC. This gives the protein CASSNQGETQYF.

The chain joins TRBV6-5 to TRBJ2-7; 9 bases line up with TRBD2. With V trimmed by 2 bases and J by 5 bases, 7 bases remained unmatched. CDR3 length: 15 amino acids. Germline V CDR1 and CDR2: MNHEY, SVGAGI. This CDR3 is CASSYGGRADHEQYF. Here the CDR3 DNA reads TGTGCCAGCAGTTACGGCGGGAGGGCCGACCACGAGCAGTACTTC.

The rearrangement uses TRBV28 and TRBJ1-2; 9 nucleotides match TRBD1. Unmatched junction bases numbered 10, after V lost 5 bases and J lost 6 bases. This CDR3 contains 15 residues. The V gene's germline CDR1 is MDHEN and CDR2 SYDVKM. CDR3 residues: CASSRSTGGVDGYTF. The CDR3, as DNA: TGTGCCAGCAGTCGGTCGACAGGGGGAGTTGATGGCTACACCTTC.

The chain carries TRBV14 and TRBJ1-2; D perhaps matches TRBD1 (6 bases). The V end was cut by 3 bases, the J end by 2 bases, with 16 bases between. There are 16 residues in the CDR3. The germline V gene encodes CDR1 SGHDN and CDR2 FVKESK. The CDR3 reads CASSHRAGERNYGYTF. As DNA, the CDR3 is TGTGCCAGCAGCCACCGGGCAGGGGAACGCAACTATGGCTACACCTTC.